This paragraph covers one T cell receptor (beta chain) sequence. This entry is derived from a study of shared clonotypes between healthy human individuals. Sequencing was performed with immunoSEQ multiplex PCR; in TCRdb, only in-frame clones are kept and a portion is missing. Found here are some 2,000,000 clones, 90% to 97% of them singletons; the top ten hold roughly 0.13%. This CDR3 spans 15 amino acids. Trimming removed 4 bases from V and 3 bases from J, with 14 bases in between. CDR1 and CDR2 (germline): SGDLS, YYNGEE. What was sequenced was naive CD4+ T cells sorted from blood. Subset reported: CD45RA+ positively selected. This sequence originates from a man aged 18-30 years in good health. The chain links TRBV9 to TRBJ2-1; D possibly uses TRBD1 or TRBD2 (6 bases each). The CDR3 bases are TGTGCCAGCAGCCCCGAAGGGGGGCACTACAATGAGCAGTTCTTC. This encodes CASSPEGGHYNEQFF.